The sequence of this TCR beta chain was determined in a study of PD-L1 blockade in urothelial cancer. The wider study: Typically, measured as a median, blood samples had over 120,000 T cells.

With V trimmed by 0 bases and J by 7 bases, 6 bases remained unmatched. Germline CDR1 reads SGDLS; CDR2 reads YYNGEE. The CDR3 is 15 amino acids. Time point in this sample: peripheral blood 6 weeks after treatment start. Patient disease was locally advanced or metastatic urothelial carcinoma. Synthetically made TCR analog templates were put into each PCR as spikes. Method: immunoSEQ multiplex PCR; TCRdb's copy keeps in-frame clones and lacks some. The sample yields about 120,000 clones, 86% seen once. The clonotype was recovered from a man aged 50 to 59 with urothelial cancer. The rearrangement joins TRBV9 to TRBJ2-3; 9 bases match TRBD2. The starting material was PBMCs, obtained around atezolizumab (anti-PD-L1) treatment. In DNA, the CDR3 is TGTGCCAGCAGCGTAGTAGCGGGAGAACGAAATACGCAGTATTTT. Translation: CASSVVAGERNTQYF.